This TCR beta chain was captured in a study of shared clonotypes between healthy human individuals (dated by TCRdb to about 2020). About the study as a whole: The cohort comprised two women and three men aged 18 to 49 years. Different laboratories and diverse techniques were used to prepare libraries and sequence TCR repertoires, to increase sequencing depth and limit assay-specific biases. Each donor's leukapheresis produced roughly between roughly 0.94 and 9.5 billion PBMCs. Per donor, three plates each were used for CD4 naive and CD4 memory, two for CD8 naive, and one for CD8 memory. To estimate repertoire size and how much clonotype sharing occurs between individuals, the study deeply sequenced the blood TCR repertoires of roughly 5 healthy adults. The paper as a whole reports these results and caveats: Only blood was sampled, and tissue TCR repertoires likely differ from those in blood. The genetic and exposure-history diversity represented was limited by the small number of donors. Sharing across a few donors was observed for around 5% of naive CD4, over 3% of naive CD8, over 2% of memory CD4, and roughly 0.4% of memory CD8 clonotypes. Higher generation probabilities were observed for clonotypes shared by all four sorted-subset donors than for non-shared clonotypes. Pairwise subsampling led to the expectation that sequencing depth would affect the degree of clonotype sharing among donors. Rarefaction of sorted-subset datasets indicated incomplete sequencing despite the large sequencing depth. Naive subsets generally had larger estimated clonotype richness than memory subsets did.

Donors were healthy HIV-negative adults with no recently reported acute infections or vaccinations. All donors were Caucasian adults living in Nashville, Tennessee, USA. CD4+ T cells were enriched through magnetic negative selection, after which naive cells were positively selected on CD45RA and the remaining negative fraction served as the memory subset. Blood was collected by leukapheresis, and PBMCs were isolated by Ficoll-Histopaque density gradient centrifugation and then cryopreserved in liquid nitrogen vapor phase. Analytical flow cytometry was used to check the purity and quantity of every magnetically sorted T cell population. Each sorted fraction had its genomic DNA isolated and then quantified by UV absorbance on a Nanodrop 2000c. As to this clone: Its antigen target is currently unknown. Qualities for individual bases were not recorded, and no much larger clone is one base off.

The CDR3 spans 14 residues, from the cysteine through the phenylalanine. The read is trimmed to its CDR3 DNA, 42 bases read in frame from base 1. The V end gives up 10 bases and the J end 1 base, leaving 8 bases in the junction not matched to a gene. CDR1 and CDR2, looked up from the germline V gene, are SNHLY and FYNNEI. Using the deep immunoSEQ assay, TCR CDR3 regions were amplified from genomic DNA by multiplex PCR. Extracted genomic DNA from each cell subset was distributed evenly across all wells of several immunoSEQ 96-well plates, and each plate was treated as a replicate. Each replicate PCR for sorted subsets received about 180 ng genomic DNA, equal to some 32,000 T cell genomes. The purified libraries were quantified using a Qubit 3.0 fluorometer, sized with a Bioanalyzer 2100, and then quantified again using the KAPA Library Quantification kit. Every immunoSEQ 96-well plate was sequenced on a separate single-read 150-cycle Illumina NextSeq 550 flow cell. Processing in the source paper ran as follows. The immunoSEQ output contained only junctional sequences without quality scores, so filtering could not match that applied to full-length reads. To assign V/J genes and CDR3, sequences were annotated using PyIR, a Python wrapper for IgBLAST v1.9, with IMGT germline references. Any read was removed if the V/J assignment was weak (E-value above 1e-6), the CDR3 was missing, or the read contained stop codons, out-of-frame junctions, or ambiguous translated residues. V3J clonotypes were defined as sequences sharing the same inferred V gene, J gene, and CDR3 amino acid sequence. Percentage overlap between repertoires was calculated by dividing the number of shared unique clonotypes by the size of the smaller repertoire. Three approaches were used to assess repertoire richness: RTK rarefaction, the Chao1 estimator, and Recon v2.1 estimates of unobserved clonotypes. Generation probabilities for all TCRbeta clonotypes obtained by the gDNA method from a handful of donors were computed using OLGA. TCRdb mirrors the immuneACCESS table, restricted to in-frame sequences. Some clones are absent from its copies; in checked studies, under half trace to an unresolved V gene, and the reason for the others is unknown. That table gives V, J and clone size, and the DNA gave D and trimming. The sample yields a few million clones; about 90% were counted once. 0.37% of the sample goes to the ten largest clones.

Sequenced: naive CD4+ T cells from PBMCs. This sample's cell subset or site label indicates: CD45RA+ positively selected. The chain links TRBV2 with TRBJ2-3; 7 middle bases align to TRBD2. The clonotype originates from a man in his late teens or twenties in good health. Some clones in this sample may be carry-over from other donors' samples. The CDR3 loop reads CATGRESGTDTQYF. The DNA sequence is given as TGTGCCACGGGGCGGGAGTCGGGCACAGATACGCAGTATTTT. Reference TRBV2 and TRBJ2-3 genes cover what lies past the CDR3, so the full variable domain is EPEVTQTPSHQVTQMGQEVILRCVPISNHLYFYWYRQILGQKVEFLVSFYNNEISEKSEIFDDQFSVERPDGSNFTLKIRSTKLEDSAMYFCATGRESGTDTQYFGPGTRLTVL.